Following are 2 T cell receptor beta chains from one sample sequenced in a study of shared clonotypes between healthy human individuals. Terminally differentiated effector memory CD45RA+ cells were excluded by CCR7 positive selection of CD45RO-negative cells. Some clones are missing from TCRdb's copy, which holds only in-frame ones; the method was immunoSEQ multiplex PCR. Here the sample spans millions of clones, less than 95% being singletons. The sample comprised naive CD8+ T cells sorted from blood. These receptor sequences come from a man between 18 and 29 years old in good health.

In the case of this clone: The sample carries other DNA sequences with the same CDR3. This sequence joins TRBV19 and TRBJ1-1; D is ambiguous. This CDR3 is built from 13 residues. Germline-derived CDR1 and CDR2 are LNHDA and SQIVND (reference sequence). Trimming shortened V by 6 bases and J by 4 bases, and 12 bases separated the two germline ends. The DNA of the CDR3 is TGTGCCAGTAGCCCCGGGCTGGTCACTGAAGCTTTCTTT. Residues: CASSPGLVTEAFF.

CDR3 in amino acids: CASSRDSAQETQYF. As DNA, the CDR3 is TGTGCCAGCAGCAGGGACAGCGCCCAAGAGACCCAGTACTTC. The V call is TRBV6-5, the J call TRBJ2-5, with TRBD1 identical over 7 bases. Germline V CDR1 and CDR2: MNHEY, SVGAGI. This CDR3 spans 14 amino acids. Losses at the gene ends were 6 bases for V and 1 base for J; bases not matched to a gene: 5.